This paragraph reports one T cell receptor beta chain. The data belong to a study of blood T cells in healthy people across ages. The CDR3 covers 17 residues. Trimming removed 3 bases from V and 3 bases from J, with 19 bases in between. From germline, CDR1 is MNHEY and CDR2 SMNVEV (reference sequence). The second PCR ran 7 to 11 cycles with a sample-barcoded 5' primer and J-beta primers. MiXCR, run by TCRdb on the 5' RACE reads, gives a single entry per CDR3 protein. The sample includes some 700,000 distinct CDR3 sequences, about 20% of them seen just once. The sequenced sample consisted of blood. The J gene is TRBJ2-3, the V gene TRBV27, with D perhaps matching TRBD1 (6 bases). The sequence was collected from a man between 65 and 85 years old in good health. In nucleotides, the CDR3 is TGTGCCAGCAGTTTCGCCCCGGGTCGGGACACAACAGATACGCAGTATTTT. Encoded protein: CASSFAPGRDTTDTQYF.